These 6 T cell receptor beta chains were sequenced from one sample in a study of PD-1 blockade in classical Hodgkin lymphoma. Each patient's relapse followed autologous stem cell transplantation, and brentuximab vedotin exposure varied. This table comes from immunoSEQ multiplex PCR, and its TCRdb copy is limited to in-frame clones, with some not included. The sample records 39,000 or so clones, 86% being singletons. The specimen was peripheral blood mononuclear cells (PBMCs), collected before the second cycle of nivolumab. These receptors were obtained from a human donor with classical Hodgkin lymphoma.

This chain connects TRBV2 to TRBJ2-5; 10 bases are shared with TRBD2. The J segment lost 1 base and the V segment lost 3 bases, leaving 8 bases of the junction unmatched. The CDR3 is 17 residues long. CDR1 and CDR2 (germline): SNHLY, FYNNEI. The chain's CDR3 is CASSDSWPSGGQETQYF. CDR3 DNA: TGTGCCAGCAGTGACAGCTGGCCTAGCGGGGGCCAAGAGACCCAGTACTTC.

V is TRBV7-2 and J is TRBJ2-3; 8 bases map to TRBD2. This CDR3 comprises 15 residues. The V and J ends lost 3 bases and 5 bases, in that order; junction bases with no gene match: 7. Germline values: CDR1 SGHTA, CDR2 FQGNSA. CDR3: CASSFLSGVKDTQYF. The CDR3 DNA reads TGTGCCAGCAGCTTCCTTAGCGGGGTTAAAGATACGCAGTATTTT.

CDR3 nucleotides: TGTGCCAGCTCGTTTCGCCCTGGGGATGAGCAGTTCTTC. The encoded protein is CASSFRPGDEQFF. The chain recombines TRBV18 with TRBJ2-1; D is unclear. The CDR3 runs 13 residues. The V end was cut by 6 bases, the J end by 8 bases, with 14 bases between. CDR1 is KGHSH and CDR2 is LQKENI in the germline V gene.

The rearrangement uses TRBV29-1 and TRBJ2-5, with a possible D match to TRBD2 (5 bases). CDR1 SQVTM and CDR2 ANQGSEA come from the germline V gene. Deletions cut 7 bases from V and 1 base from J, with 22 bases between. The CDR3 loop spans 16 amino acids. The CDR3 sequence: CSAGRGVAAVQETQYF. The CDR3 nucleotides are TGCAGCGCCGGACGGGGAGTAGCAGCGGTCCAAGAGACCCAGTACTTC.

The CDR3 sequence is CASSETRSGYTF. The CDR3 DNA follows: TGTGCCAGCAGTGAGACCCGAAGCGGCTACACCTTC. The rearrangement uses TRBV25-1 and TRBJ1-2; the D is unclear. V dropped 3 bases and J dropped 8 bases, with 10 bases sitting between them. CDR1 is MGHDK and CDR2 is SYGVNS in the germline V gene. This CDR3 region has 12 residues.

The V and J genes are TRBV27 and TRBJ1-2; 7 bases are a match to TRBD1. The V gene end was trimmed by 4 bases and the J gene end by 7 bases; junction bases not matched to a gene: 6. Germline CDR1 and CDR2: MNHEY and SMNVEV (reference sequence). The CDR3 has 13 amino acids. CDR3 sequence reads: CASSSLAGGGYTF. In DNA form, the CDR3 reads TGTGCCAGCAGTTCCCTAGCAGGGGGTGGCTACACCTTC.